The 16 T cell receptor beta chains below come from one sample, sequenced in a study of cytomegalovirus exposure and HLA in healthy donors. The PCR used 60 Vbeta and 13 Jbeta primers. Profiled with immunoSEQ multiplex PCR; TCRdb holds only in-frame clones, not every one. The sample shows 150,000 to 200,000 clones, roughly 75% of them seen only once. The sample comprised PBMCs. The receptors derive from a woman aged 25 to 39 in good health and CMV-seronegative.

This sequence joins TRBV2 and TRBJ1-6, with a possible D match to TRBD1 (6 bases). The CDR3 has 16 amino acids. The germline gives CDR1 SNHLY, CDR2 FYNNEI. V dropped 6 bases and J dropped 14 bases, with 26 bases sitting between them. The CDR3 here is CASSVPGTHPGVTLHF. DNA of the CDR3: TGTGCCAGCAGCGTACCCGGGACACACCCGGGTGTAACCCTCCACTTT.

The chain links TRBV5-4 to TRBJ2-3, with TRBD2 identical over 11 bases. Germline V gene lookup returns CDR1 SGHNT and CDR2 YYREEE (reference sequence). Unmatched junction bases numbered 7, after V lost 1 base and J lost 0 bases. The CDR3 totals 18 residues. This CDR3 is CASSLFGSGGASTDTQYF. DNA for the CDR3: TGTGCCAGCAGCTTGTTTGGTAGCGGGGGGGCAAGCACAGATACGCAGTATTTT.

The chain employs TRBV9 and TRBJ2-7; no clear D. The germline V and J ends were trimmed by 4 bases and 2 bases, with 16 bases remaining between them. Germline assignment: CDR1 SGDLS and CDR2 YYNGEE. This CDR3 is 15 amino acids long. CDR3 protein: CASSPHVGATYEQYF. CDR3 bases: TGTGCCAGCAGCCCCCACGTCGGAGCGACCTACGAGCAGTACTTC.

V is TRBV7-8 and J is TRBJ1-1; 7 nucleotides agree with TRBD1. Unmatched junction bases numbered 9, after V lost 5 bases and J lost 0 bases. CDR1 SGHVS and CDR2 FQNEAQ come from the germline V gene. The CDR3 has 16 residues. The CDR3 spells CASSPYRGGMNTEAFF. CDR3 DNA: TGTGCCAGCAGCCCCTACAGGGGAGGAATGAACACTGAAGCTTTCTTT. Complete variable domain (other parts from reference TRBV7-8 and TRBJ1-1): GAGVSQSPRYKVAKRGQDVALRCDPISGHVSLFWYQQALGQGPEFLTYFQNEAQLDKSGLPSDRFFAERPEGSVSTLKIQRTQQEDSAVYLCASSPYRGGMNTEAFFGQGTRLTVV.

A single count supports this clone. Compared with germline, one end of the junction differs, possibly owing to a read error. The genes are TRBV18 and TRBJ2-3; the match to TRBD1 covers 8 bases. The CDR3 runs to 15 residues. The germline V gene encodes CDR1 KGHSH and CDR2 LQKENI. CDR3 loop: CASSPIQGGTGTQYF. CDR3 bases: TGTGCCAGCTCACCAATACAGGGGGGCACAGGTACGCAGTATTTT.

This chain links TRBV19 with TRBJ2-6, with D possibly being TRBD1 (6 bases). The V end lost 2 bases, the J end lost 5 bases, and 7 bases lay between the germline ends. This CDR3 region has 14 residues. Germline CDR1 reads LNHDA; CDR2 reads SQIVND (reference sequence). The CDR3 region has the DNA TGTGCCAGTAGTATACAGGGGAGGGCCAACGTCCTGACTTTC. It encodes CASSIQGRANVLTF.

The rearrangement uses TRBV7-9 and TRBJ2-3; TRBD1 matches 10 bases. Germline CDR1 is SEHNR and CDR2 is FQNEAQ (reference sequence). The V gene end was trimmed by 3 bases and the J gene end by 2 bases; junction bases not matched to a gene: 8. This CDR3 region has 17 residues. This CDR3 reads CASSLADRGSLTDTQYF. In DNA form, the CDR3 reads TGTGCCAGCAGCTTGGCGGACAGGGGGAGTCTCACAGATACGCAGTATTTT.

V is TRBV6-1 and J is TRBJ2-7, with 8 bases lining up with TRBD1. Germline CDR1 MNHNS, CDR2 SASEGT. Trimming took 5 bases from V and 5 from J; bases not matched to a gene: 11. The CDR3 sequence is 15 residues long. The CDR3 region is CASSKGAGGSNEQYF. CDR3 DNA: TGTGCCAGCAGTAAAGGAGCAGGGGGCTCAAACGAGCAGTACTTC.

This sequence joins TRBV6-6 and TRBJ1-5, with 8 bases identical to TRBD1. Unmatched junction bases numbered 6, after V lost 6 bases and J lost 2 bases. The CDR3 has 15 residues. Germline assignment: CDR1 MNHNY and CDR2 SVGAGI (reference sequence). The CDR3 is CASRTTGEGNQPQHF. As DNA, the CDR3 is TGTGCCAGCAGGACGACAGGGGAGGGCAATCAGCCCCAGCATTTT.

This chain connects TRBV5-1 to TRBJ1-1, with 8 bases that match TRBD1. This CDR3 has 14 residues. Germline assignment: CDR1 SGHRS and CDR2 YFSETQ. V was clipped by 6 bases and J by 2 bases; unmatched bases: 6. CDR3 bases: TGCGCCAGCACAACAGGGGGTGCAAACACTGAAGCTTTCTTT. Protein sequence: CASTTGGANTEAFF.

The chain carries TRBV6-1 and TRBJ1-5; D is possibly TRBD1 (6 bases). Trimming shortened V by 4 bases and J by 7 bases, and 11 bases separated the two germline ends. Germline lookup yields CDR1 MNHNS and CDR2 SASEGT. The CDR3 has 13 residues. CDR3 sequence reads: CASSAVGTQPQHF. The CDR3 coding sequence is TGTGCCAGCAGTGCCGTAGGGACACAGCCCCAGCATTTT.

V and J are TRBV10-3 and TRBJ2-1, with unresolved D. The V end was cut by 5 bases, the J end by 4 bases, with 9 bases between. There are 13 residues in the CDR3. Germline V gene lookup returns CDR1 ENHRY and CDR2 SYGVKD. The CDR3 is CAISPLEYNEQFF. CDR3 coding DNA: TGTGCCATCAGTCCGCTAGAATACAATGAGCAGTTCTTC.

The chain employs TRBV7-7 and TRBJ2-7; tentatively, D is TRBD2 (6 bases). CDR1 and CDR2 (germline): SSHAT, FNYEAQ (reference sequence). V was pared by 5 bases and J by 6 bases, with 14 bases between. The CDR3 totals 13 residues. CDR3 sequence reads: CASSPSGVGEQYF. The CDR3 DNA reads as TGTGCCAGCAGCCCCTCGGGAGTAGGCGAGCAGTACTTC.

The gene calls are TRBV27 and TRBJ1-1; 10 nucleotides match TRBD1. There are 14 residues in the CDR3. Germline CDR1 reads MNHEY; CDR2 reads SMNVEV (reference sequence). V lost 5 bases, J lost 4 bases, and 4 bases stayed unmatched. The CDR3 nucleotides are TGTGCCAGCAGTATCCGGGACAGGGGCACTGAAGCTTTCTTT. Encoded protein: CASSIRDRGTEAFF.

The CDR3 spells CASSLRGLAGGHNPYEQYF. The CDR3 DNA is TGTGCCAGCAGTTTAAGGGGACTAGCGGGGGGTCACAACCCCTACGAGCAGTACTTC. The gene calls are TRBV27 and TRBJ2-7; 15 bases fit TRBD2. CDR1 is MNHEY and CDR2 is SMNVEV in the germline V gene (reference sequence). V gave up 2 bases and J gave up 2 bases; unmatched junction bases: 10. CDR3 length: 19 residues.

The chain joins TRBV2 to TRBJ2-7, with D perhaps matching TRBD1 (5 bases). The germline V gene has CDR1 SNHLY and CDR2 FYNNEI. The CDR3 consists of 12 residues. V gave up 10 bases and J gave up 2 bases, with 12 bases separating them. In DNA form, the CDR3 reads TGTGCCACCTTGACAGAAACCTACGAGCAGTACTTC. This encodes CATLTETYEQYF.